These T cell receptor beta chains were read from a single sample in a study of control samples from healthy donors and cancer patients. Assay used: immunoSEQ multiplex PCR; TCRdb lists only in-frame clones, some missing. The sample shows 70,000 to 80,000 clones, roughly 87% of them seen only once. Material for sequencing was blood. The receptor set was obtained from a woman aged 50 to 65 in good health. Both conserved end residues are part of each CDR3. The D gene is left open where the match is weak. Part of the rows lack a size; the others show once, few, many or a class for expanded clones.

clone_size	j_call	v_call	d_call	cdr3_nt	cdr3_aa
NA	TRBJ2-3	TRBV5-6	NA	TGTGCCAGCGGGGGTCCGGGACTCGGGAGTGCAGATACGCAGTATTTT	CASGGPGLGSADTQYF
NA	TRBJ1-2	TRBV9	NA	TGTGCCAGCAGCGCCCGCGGGGGGGACGGCTACACCTTC	CASSARGGDGYTF
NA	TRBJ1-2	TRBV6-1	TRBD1	TGTGCCAGCAGTGATCAGGGGGCTATTGGCTACACCTTC	CASSDQGAIGYTF
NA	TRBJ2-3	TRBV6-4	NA	TGTGCCAGCAGTGATTCAGCCGCCGGTACGCAGTATTTT	CASSDSAAGTQYF
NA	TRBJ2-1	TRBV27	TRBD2	TGTGCCAGCAGAGGGACTAGCGGGGGCAATGAGCAGTTCTTC	CASRGTSGGNEQFF
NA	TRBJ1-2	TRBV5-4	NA	TGTGCCAGCAGCATGGACGGTCCCTATGGCTACACCTTC	CASSMDGPYGYTF
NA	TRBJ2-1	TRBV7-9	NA	TGTGCCAGCAGCTTGATACTAGGGTGGGACAATGAGCAGTTCTTC	CASSLILGWDNEQFF
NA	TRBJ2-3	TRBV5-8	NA	TGTGCCAGCAGCTTGGCCGGAGATACGCAGTATTTT	CASSLAGDTQYF
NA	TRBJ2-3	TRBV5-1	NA	TGCGCCAGCAGCTCCCGTACAGATACGCAGTATTTT	CASSSRTDTQYF
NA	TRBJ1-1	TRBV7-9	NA	TGTGCCAGCAGCTTAGTCTTGGACACTGAAGCTTTCTTT	CASSLVLDTEAFF
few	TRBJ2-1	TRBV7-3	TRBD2	TGTGCCAGCAGCCCCACTAGCGGGAGAGGAAATTACAATGAGCAGTTCTTC	CASSPTSGRGNYNEQFF
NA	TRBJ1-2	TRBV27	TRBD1	TGTGCCAGCAGCCGTTACGGGACAGGGGAGGAGGGCTACACCTTC	CASSRYGTGEEGYTF
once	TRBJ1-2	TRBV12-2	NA	TGTGCAAGTCGGCCCGGATCCGGCTACACCTTC	CASRPGSGYTF
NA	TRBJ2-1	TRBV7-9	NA	TGTGCCAGCAGCTTGGGGTCCTCCAATGAGCAGTTCTTC	CASSLGSSNEQFF
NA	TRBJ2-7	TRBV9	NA	TGTGCCAGCAGCGTAGAACTTAACTACGAGCAGTACTTC	CASSVELNYEQYF
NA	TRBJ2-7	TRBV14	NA	TGTGCCAGCAGCGAACTCCGATTAGGGGAGCAGTACTTC	CASSELRLGEQYF
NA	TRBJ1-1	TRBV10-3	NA	TGTGCCATCAGTGACCGGGGCGCATCAACTGAAGCTTTCTTT	CAISDRGASTEAFF
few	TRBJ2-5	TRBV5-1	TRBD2	TGCGCCAGCTCCCGGGGTGGACTAGCGGGAGCTTGGGGAGAGGCCCAGTACTTC	CASSRGGLAGAWGEAQYF
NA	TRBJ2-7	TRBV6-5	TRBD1	TGTGCCAGCAGTTACTCACGACAGGGGGCGCGGGGGCAGTACTTC	CASSYSRQGARGQYF
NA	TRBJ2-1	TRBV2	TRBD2	TGTGCCAGCAGGAACCTAGCGGGAGGATCCTACAATGAGCAGTTCTTC	CASRNLAGGSYNEQFF
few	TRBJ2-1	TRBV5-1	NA	TGCGCCAGCAGCTTGGACAGCGCTTCCTACAATGAGCAGTTCTTC	CASSLDSASYNEQFF